Listed below are T cell receptor beta chains from one sample, sequenced in a study of T-cell memory formation after mild COVID-19. MiXCR, run by TCRdb on the 5' RACE reads, gives a single entry per CDR3 protein. This sample has 150,000 to 200,000 distinct CDR3 sequences, with over 20% found just once. The sequenced material came from PBMCs or a T cell subset sorted from them (not recorded which). The receptor set was obtained from an adult woman who had mild COVID-19 (a few samples of this study predate the infection). Cell type and time point are not known. The CDR3 runs from the conserved cysteine through the conserved F or W. The order of the fields is clone size, V gene, CDR3 length, D gene, J gene, CDR3 DNA, CDR3 protein. A D gene is named only where the DNA matches it firmly. Rows may omit the clone size; those that give it use once, few, many or a size class.

NA	TRBV2	12	TRBD1	TRBJ2-7	TGTGCGGCAGGGGGTCTTTTCTACGAGCAGTACTTC	CAAGGLFYEQYF
few	TRBV4-1	15	NA	TRBJ2-5	TGCGCCAGCAGCCAAGTGGCAGGGAATCCTGAGACCCAGTACTTC	CASSQVAGNPETQYF
NA	TRBV4-1	13	NA	TRBJ2-7	TGCGCCAGCAGCTATAGTACAGGGAACGAGCAGTACTTC	CASSYSTGNEQYF
NA	TRBV4-1	15	NA	TRBJ2-7	TGCGCCAGCAGCCAAGATACGCCAGATACCTACGAGCAGTACTTC	CASSQDTPDTYEQYF
NA	TRBV30	12	NA	TRBJ1-3	TGTGCCTGGATTTTAGATGGAAACACCATATATTTT	CAWILDGNTIYF
many	TRBV12-3/TRBV12-4	13	NA	TRBJ2-5	TGTGCCAGCAGTCTCGCTAGGGGAGAGACCCAGTACTTC	CASSLARGETQYF
NA	TRBV29-1	12	TRBD1	TRBJ2-5	TGCAGCGTCGGGACAGGGGCTGGGACCCAGTACTTC	CSVGTGAGTQYF
NA	TRBV11-2	16	NA	TRBJ1-6	TGTGCCAGCAGCTTCGACACAATCTCCTATAATTCACCCCTCCACTTT	CASSFDTISYNSPLHF
few	TRBV5-1	15	NA	TRBJ1-6	TGCGCCAGCAGCCCCCGCTTCGAGGGTAATTCACCCCTCCACTTT	CASSPRFEGNSPLHF
once	TRBV7-2	16	TRBD2	TRBJ2-7	TGTGCCAGCAGCTGGCCAGGGACTAGCCCGTCCTACGAGCAGTACTTC	CASSWPGTSPSYEQYF
few	TRBV6-2/TRBV6-3	15	TRBD1	TRBJ1-2	TGTGCCAGCAGTCCGCTCCGGGACAGTAACTATGGCTACACCTTC	CASSPLRDSNYGYTF
few	TRBV4-1	16	TRBD1	TRBJ2-1	TGCGCCAGCAGCCTTACCACCCCGGACAGGGCGGATGAGCAGTTCTTC	CASSLTTPDRADEQFF
NA	TRBV29-1	14	NA	TRBJ1-2	TGCAGCGTTGGGGGAGGAGGGGAAGGATATGGCTACACCTTC	CSVGGGGEGYGYTF
NA	TRBV10-3	15	TRBD1	TRBJ1-2	TGTGCCATCAGTGAGAGGACAGGGAGGGACTATGGCTACACCTTC	CAISERTGRDYGYTF
NA	TRBV4-3	15	NA	TRBJ1-1	TGCGCCAGCAGCCAAGATCTCACAGGTAGCACTGAAGCTTTCTTT	CASSQDLTGSTEAFF
NA	TRBV7-8	16	TRBD1	TRBJ1-5	TGTGCCAGCAGCCCGGGGACAGTTTATAGCAATCAGCCCCAGCATTTT	CASSPGTVYSNQPQHF